These 30 T cell receptor beta chains were all obtained from the same sample, sequenced in a study of tumor T cells in aggressive B-cell lymphoma. The data were produced by immunoSEQ multiplex PCR, yet TCRdb's version contains in-frame clones alone and is incomplete. This table holds around 8,400 clones, approximately 83% found once. The material sequenced was tumor tissue. These receptors originate from an adult with diffuse large B cell lymphoma.

V usage is TRBV5-1 and J usage is TRBJ2-1; D gene uncertain. Trimming stripped 0 bases from V and 6 bases from J, with 19 bases between. The germline V gene has CDR1 SGHRS and CDR2 YFSETQ. This CDR3 has 17 amino acids. The CDR3 sequence is CASSLVRDGATFNEQFF. In DNA form, the CDR3 reads TGCGCCAGCAGCTTGGTACGAGACGGAGCGACGTTCAATGAGCAGTTCTTC.

This chain's CDR3 is CASSVGQLQRTGELFF. For the CDR3, the DNA is TGTGCCAGCAGCGTAGGACAGCTCCAGAGGACCGGGGAGCTGTTTTTT. The chain has TRBV9 and TRBJ2-2; a weak D match, TRBD1 (5 bases). The CDR3 has 16 residues. Trimming stripped 0 bases from V and 5 bases from J, with 14 bases between. Looked up from germline, CDR1 is SGDLS and CDR2 is YYNGEE.

Only a few counts were recorded for this clone. The V call is TRBV7-2, the J call TRBJ2-7; 8 bases fit TRBD2. The V segment lost 6 bases and the J segment 7 bases; nucleotides outside the gene matches: 8. This CDR3 is built from 13 residues. From germline, CDR1 is SGHTA and CDR2 FQGNSA. The CDR3 bases are TGTGCCAGCAGGTCGGGGGGGGGCAATGAGCAGTACTTC. Translation gives CASRSGGGNEQYF.

The V gene is TRBV2, the J gene TRBJ1-4, with D perhaps matching TRBD1 (6 bases). The CDR3 has 14 amino acids. Trimming cost V 4 bases and J 8 bases, with 14 bases left between them. CDR1 is SNHLY, CDR2 FYNNEI, per germline. DNA for the CDR3: TGTGCCAGCAGTGGAAACAGGGTTTCGGAAAAACTGTTTTTT. Amino acids: CASSGNRVSEKLFF.

The rearrangement links TRBV9 to TRBJ2-2; D unclear. The CDR3 totals 15 residues. V lost 0 bases and J 3 bases, leaving 9 bases between the germline ends. Germline V gives CDR1 SGDLS, CDR2 YYNGEE. The CDR3 sequence: CASSVGVRDTGELFF. DNA for the CDR3: TGTGCCAGCAGCGTAGGTGTTCGGGACACCGGGGAGCTGTTTTTT.

The CDR3 region is CASSAAGTANEKLFF. The CDR3, as DNA: TGTGCCAGCAGCGCGGCCGGGACAGCTAATGAAAAACTGTTTTTT. The chain has TRBV7-3 and TRBJ1-4; 7 positions agree with TRBD1. CDR1 SGHTA and CDR2 FQGTGA come from the germline V gene. The CDR3 runs 15 residues. Germline trimming cut 5 bases from V and 3 bases from J; bases unmatched to any gene: 6.

This rearrangement joins TRBV10-2 to TRBJ2-5; D unclear. Germline CDR1 reads WSHSY; CDR2 reads SAAADI. Trimming took off 0 bases at V and 2 bases at J, with 10 bases between the two ends. The CDR3 loop spans 15 amino acids. DNA of the CDR3: TGCGCCAGCAGTGAGTCGGCGGCTACACAAGAGACCCAGTACTTC. Translated: CASSESAATQETQYF.

Turning to this clone: One end of the junction varies from germline; a read error may be responsible. Different DNA sequences within this sample yield the same CDR3. This chain links TRBV5-1 with TRBJ2-1; tentatively, D is TRBD2 (6 bases). CDR1 and CDR2 from the germline V gene are SGHRS and YFSETQ. The CDR3 is made up of 15 amino acids. Here the CDR3 reads CASSLEIAVYNEQFF. The CDR3 coding sequence is TGCGCTAGCAGCTTGGAAATAGCGGTTTACAATGAGCAGTTCTTC.

V is TRBV5-1 and J is TRBJ2-3; 8 bases line up with TRBD1. The J segment lost 7 bases and the V segment lost 4 bases, leaving 5 bases of the junction unmatched. CDR1 is SGHRS and CDR2 is YFSETQ in the germline V gene. This CDR3 is 13 amino acids long. Here the CDR3 DNA reads TGCGCCAGCAGCCTTGGACAGGGAAATACGCAGTATTTT. Protein product: CASSLGQGNTQYF.

J is TRBJ1-6 and V is TRBV10-2; D is unresolved. V was clipped by 4 bases and J by 7 bases, with 14 bases between them. CDR3 length: 15 amino acids. Looked up from germline, CDR1 is WSHSY and CDR2 is SAAADI. The CDR3 spells CASSGPLTRNSPLHF. The CDR3 bases are TGCGCCAGCAGTGGGCCTCTCACGAGGAATTCACCCCTCCACTTT.

J is TRBJ2-7 and V is TRBV5-4, with TRBD1 identical over 9 bases. V lost 0 bases to trimming and J lost 6 bases; unmatched junction nucleotides: 7. In germline, CDR1 is SGHNT, CDR2 YYREEE (reference sequence). This CDR3 is built from 15 residues. This CDR3 reads CASSLAGQGRLEQYF. CDR3 in DNA: TGTGCCAGCAGCTTGGCTGGACAGGGGCGGCTCGAGCAGTACTTC.

V is TRBV18 and J is TRBJ2-5, with D possibly being TRBD1 (6 bases). The CDR3 extends over 13 amino acids. Germline CDR1 reads KGHSH; CDR2 reads LQKENI. V lost 4 bases and J lost 1, with 7 bases in between. The CDR3 region has the DNA TGTGCCAGCTCACGGGACACCCAAGAGACCCAGTACTTC. Protein: CASSRDTQETQYF.

This clone appeared a few times. The chain couples TRBV4-1 to TRBJ2-2, with D unclear. Germline V gene lookup returns CDR1 MGHRA and CDR2 YSYEKL. The CDR3 runs to 14 residues. Trimming pared 2 bases from V and 2 bases from J, leaving 6 bases between. The CDR3 protein is CASSQPLNTGELFF. CDR3 DNA sequence: TGCGCCAGCAGCCAACCACTCAACACCGGGGAGCTGTTTTTT.

This sequence joins TRBV27 and TRBJ1-3, with 9 bases aligning to TRBD1. The CDR3 contains 14 residues. Trimming cost V 5 bases and J 4 bases; bases outside gene matches: 3. CDR1 is MNHEY and CDR2 is SMNVEV in the germline V gene (reference sequence). The CDR3 DNA sequence: TGTGCCAGCAGTCAAGGGACAGGGGGAAACACCATATATTTT. Its protein is CASSQGTGGNTIYF.

This chain joins TRBV15 and TRBJ2-6; TRBD1 agrees at 9 bases. CDR1 is LNHNV, CDR2 YYDKDF, per germline (reference sequence). This CDR3 is built from 16 residues. V lost 9 bases and J lost 4; bases outside the gene matches: 10. CDR3 protein: CATAGTGTSGANVLTF. In nucleotides, the CDR3 is TGTGCCACGGCCGGGACAGGGACGTCGGGGGCCAACGTCCTGACTTTC.

The rearrangement uses TRBV7-8 and TRBJ1-5; D ambiguous. The CDR3 runs 15 residues. The germline V gene has CDR1 SGHVS and CDR2 FQNEAQ. V gave up 1 base and J gave up 0 bases, with 7 bases separating them. The CDR3 DNA reads as TGTGCCAGCAGCTTAGATGGAGCTAGCAATCAGCCCCAGCATTTT. Its translation: CASSLDGASNQPQHF.

The V and J genes are TRBV6-1 and TRBJ2-3, with 10 bases that match TRBD1. The V segment lost 7 bases and the J segment 2 bases; nucleotides outside the gene matches: 6. The germline CDR1 and CDR2 sequences are MNHNS and SASEGT. The CDR3 runs 15 residues. CDR3: CASTVGQGSTDTQYF. In DNA form, the CDR3 reads TGTGCCAGCACCGTGGGACAGGGGTCCACAGATACGCAGTATTTT.

The sample holds one count of this clone. An end of the junction differs from the germline gene, which may be a read error. Here the CDR3 reads CTISYARGYVDTQYF. The CDR3 coding sequence is TGTACCATCAGTTATGCTAGGGGGTACGTAGATACGCAGTATTTT. The rearrangement links TRBV10-3 to TRBJ2-3, with a tentative D call TRBD1 (6 bases). This CDR3 is built from 15 residues. Germline V CDR1 and CDR2: ENHRY, SYGVKD.

The chain couples TRBV5-5 to TRBJ2-7, with D perhaps TRBD2 (5 bases). The CDR3 length is 14 residues. V was shortened by 5 bases and J by 2 bases, with 14 bases between the two germline ends. CDR1 SGHKS and CDR2 YYEKEE come from the germline V gene (reference sequence). In DNA, the CDR3 is TGTGCCAGCAGTCGGAGTGAGGGCCCCTACGAGCAGTACTTC. Translated, it gives CASSRSEGPYEQYF.

The chain carries TRBV4-1 and TRBJ2-7, with TRBD2 as a possible D gene (6 bases). CDR3 size: 15 residues. V was cut by 3 bases and J by 0 bases, with 12 bases left in between. CDR1 is MGHRA, CDR2 YSYEKL, per germline. The CDR3 region is CASSHNSGGSYEQYF. The CDR3 bases are TGCGCCAGCAGCCACAATAGCGGAGGCTCCTACGAGCAGTACTTC.

The chain has TRBV7-6 and TRBJ1-5, with D possibly being TRBD1 (5 bases). The CDR3 runs to 14 residues. Germline V gene lookup returns CDR1 SGHVS and CDR2 FNYEAQ. The V end was cut by 1 base, the J end by 4 bases, with 8 bases between. Written as DNA, the CDR3 is TGTGCCAGCAGCTTAGATGACAGAAATCAGCCCCAGCATTTT. This codes for CASSLDDRNQPQHF.

The chain is built from TRBV7-9 and TRBJ2-7, with 8 bases fitting TRBD1. This CDR3 region has 14 residues. The V gene's germline CDR1 is SEHNR and CDR2 FQNEAQ (reference sequence). J lost 4 bases, V lost 2 bases, and 4 bases had no gene match. The CDR3 bases are TGTGCCAGCAGCTTACGGGACAGGAGTTACGAGCAGTACTTC. Translated, it gives CASSLRDRSYEQYF.

CDR3 protein: CASSQDWGRTRSEQFF. The CDR3 nucleotides read TGCGCCAGCAGCCAAGATTGGGGGCGTACCCGGTCAGAGCAGTTCTTC. The chain recombines TRBV4-3 with TRBJ2-1; maybe TRBD1 (6 bases). Trimming removed 0 bases at V and 10 bases at J, with 19 bases between. CDR3 size: 16 residues. The germline gives CDR1 LGHNA, CDR2 YSLEER.

The chain carries TRBV10-1 and TRBJ2-5; 7 nucleotides match TRBD2. The junction had 5 bases not matched to a gene; V was cut back by 1 base and J by 0 bases. This CDR3 contains 16 residues. From germline, CDR1 is WNHNN and CDR2 SYGVQD (reference sequence). The CDR3 nucleotides read TGCGCCAGCAGTGAGTTGACCAGCGGGAACCAAGAGACCCAGTACTTC. Translating it yields CASSELTSGNQETQYF.

The rearrangement joins TRBV27 to TRBJ1-6, with D unresolved. V gave up 3 bases and J gave up 7 bases, with 10 bases separating them. CDR3 length: 14 residues. The germline V gene encodes CDR1 MNHEY and CDR2 SMNVEV (reference sequence). CDR3 amino acids: CASSFLGGNSPLHF. The CDR3 coding sequence is TGTGCCAGCAGTTTCTTAGGAGGCAATTCACCCCTCCACTTT.

The CDR3 reads CSVEKVGVSGEQYF. CDR3 DNA: TGCAGCGTTGAAAAGGTTGGCGTGTCGGGCGAGCAGTACTTC. This sequence joins TRBV29-1 and TRBJ2-7, with D unclear. In germline, CDR1 is SQVTM, CDR2 ANQGSEA. Between the trimmed V and J ends, which lost 2 bases and 6 bases, there was a span of 17 bases. The CDR3 spans 14 residues.

This clone turned up a few times. CDR3 nucleotides: TGTGCCATCAGGGACAGACCCTCCTCTGGAAACACCATATATTTT. This sequence encodes CAIRDRPSSGNTIYF. V gene TRBV10-3 combines with J gene TRBJ1-3; perhaps TRBD1 as D (6 bases). Germline V gives CDR1 ENHRY, CDR2 SYGVKD. V lost 6 bases and J lost 0, with 12 bases in between. The CDR3 runs to 15 residues.

V usage is TRBV10-3 and J usage is TRBJ2-3, with 10 bases fitting TRBD2. Germline V CDR1 and CDR2: ENHRY, SYGVKD. The CDR3 has 13 amino acids. The junction had 4 bases not matched to a gene; V was cut back by 10 bases and J by 3 bases. In nucleotides, the CDR3 is TGTGCCACCGGACTAGCGGAGACAGATACGCAGTATTTT. Translated: CATGLAETDTQYF.

The chain combines TRBV9 with TRBJ2-3, with 7 bases matching TRBD1. The CDR3 is made up of 14 amino acids. J lost 4 bases, V lost 6 bases, and 8 bases had no gene match. The germline CDR1 and CDR2 sequences are SGDLS and YYNGEE. In DNA, the CDR3 is TGTGCCAGCACTTCTGAGGGGGCCGCAGATACGCAGTATTTT. This gives the protein CASTSEGAADTQYF.

The genes are TRBV2 and TRBJ2-2; maybe TRBD2 (5 bases). The germline V and J ends were trimmed by 5 bases and 6 bases, with 13 bases remaining between them. CDR3 length: 14 amino acids. Germline CDR1 SNHLY, CDR2 FYNNEI. DNA of the CDR3: TGTGCCAGCAGTCTGAGAGGGAGTTCCGGGGAGCTGTTTTTT. Translation gives CASSLRGSSGELFF.